The rows below give T cell receptor beta chains drawn from one sample of a study of lymphopenia after photon versus proton radiotherapy. The assay was immunoSEQ multiplex PCR, and TCRdb's table has in-frame clones only and misses some. The sample includes more than 70,000 clones, about 83% of them seen just once. The specimen was peripheral blood, collected from a patient treated with proton-based radiotherapy. The receptors derive from a man aged 55 to 69 with pancreatic cancer. CDR3s include the opening cysteine and the closing phenylalanine or tryptophan. A D gene is named only where the DNA matches it firmly. The size of a clone is reported for some rows only, either as once, few or many, or as a class for expanded clones.

v_call,j_call,d_call,clone_size,cdr3_nt,cdr3_aa
TRBV10-3,TRBJ1-2,TRBD1,NA,TGTGCCATCAGATCGGACAGGGTCTATGGCTACACCTTC,CAIRSDRVYGYTF
TRBV19,TRBJ1-2,NA,few,TGTGCCAGTAGTCCGTTGGGGGACTATGGCTACACCTTC,CASSPLGDYGYTF
TRBV7-2,TRBJ2-5,TRBD1,NA,TGTGCCAGCAGCTCTGACAGGGGGCTCCAAGAGACCCAGTACTTC,CASSSDRGLQETQYF
TRBV7-9,TRBJ2-5,NA,NA,TGTGCCAGCAGCGATGTGGGGGAGAGAGAGACCCAGTACTTC,CASSDVGERETQYF
TRBV27,TRBJ2-7,TRBD1,NA,TGTGCCAGCAGTCCCCCGGGACAGGGGATCCCATGGGGTCTAGGGTACGAGCAGTACTTC,CASSPPGQGIPWGLGYEQYF
TRBV11-2,TRBJ2-7,NA,NA,TGTGCCAGCAGCTTACTCAGGGTCTCCTACGAGCAGTACTTC,CASSLLRVSYEQYF
TRBV7-9,TRBJ2-1,TRBD2,NA,TGTGCCAGCAGCATCGGACTAGCGGGGAGGGACGGTGAGCAGTTCTTC,CASSIGLAGRDGEQFF
TRBV6-5,TRBJ2-3,NA,NA,TGTGCCAGGGGGCGCACAGATACGCAGTATTTT,CARGRTDTQYF
TRBV4-1,TRBJ2-5,NA,NA,TGCGCCAGCAGCCGATTAAGGTCCACAGAGACCCAGTACTTC,CASSRLRSTETQYF
TRBV28,TRBJ2-7,NA,NA,TGTGCCAGCAGTCTCACGAGCTCCTACGAGCAGTACTTC,CASSLTSSYEQYF
TRBV7-9,TRBJ1-4,TRBD1,NA,TGTGCCAGCAGCCCACCCGGGACAGCCCGAGCGGAAAAACTGTTTTTT,CASSPPGTARAEKLFF
TRBV18,TRBJ2-3,TRBD2,NA,TGTGCCAGCTCCGTTAGCGGGACTAGCACAGATACGCAGTATTTT,CASSVSGTSTDTQYF
TRBV11-2,TRBJ2-5,NA,NA,TGTGCCAGCAGGCCCCTTACAGGGTACCAAGAGACCCAGTACTTC,CASRPLTGYQETQYF
TRBV5-1,TRBJ1-3,NA,NA,TGCGCCAGCAGCTTGGCCAGCGGCCTTGGAGGAAACACCATATATTTT,CASSLASGLGGNTIYF
TRBV14,TRBJ2-2,NA,NA,TGTGCCAGCAGCCAAGCTGTACTCTTCACCGGGGAGCTGTTTTTT,CASSQAVLFTGELFF